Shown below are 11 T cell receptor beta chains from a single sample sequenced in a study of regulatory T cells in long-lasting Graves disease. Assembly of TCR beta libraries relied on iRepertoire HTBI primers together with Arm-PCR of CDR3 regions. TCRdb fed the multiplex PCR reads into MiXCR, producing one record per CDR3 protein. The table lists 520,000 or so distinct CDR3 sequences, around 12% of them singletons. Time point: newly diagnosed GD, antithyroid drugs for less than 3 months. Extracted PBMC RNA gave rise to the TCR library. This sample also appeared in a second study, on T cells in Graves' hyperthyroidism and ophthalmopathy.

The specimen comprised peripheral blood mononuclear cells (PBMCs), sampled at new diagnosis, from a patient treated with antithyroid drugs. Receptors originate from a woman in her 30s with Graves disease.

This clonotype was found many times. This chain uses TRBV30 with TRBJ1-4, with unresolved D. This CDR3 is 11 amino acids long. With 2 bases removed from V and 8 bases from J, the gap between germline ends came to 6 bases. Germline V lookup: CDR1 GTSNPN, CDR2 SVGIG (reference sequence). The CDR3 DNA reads TGTGCCTGGAGTCCAAGGGAAAAACTGTTTTTT. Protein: CAWSPREKLFF.

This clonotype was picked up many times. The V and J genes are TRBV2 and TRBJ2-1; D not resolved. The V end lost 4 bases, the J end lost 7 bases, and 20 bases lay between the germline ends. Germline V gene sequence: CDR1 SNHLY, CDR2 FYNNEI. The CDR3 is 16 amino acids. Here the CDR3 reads CASSGDEALRKNEQFF. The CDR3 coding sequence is TGTGCCAGCAGTGGAGATGAGGCTTTGCGGAAGAATGAGCAGTTCTTC.

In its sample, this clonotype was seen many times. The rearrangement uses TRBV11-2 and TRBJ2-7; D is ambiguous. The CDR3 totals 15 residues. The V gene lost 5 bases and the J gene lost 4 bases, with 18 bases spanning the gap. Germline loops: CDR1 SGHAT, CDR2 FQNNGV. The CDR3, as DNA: TGTGCCAGCAGCCGAGATCAGTGGGGAAATTACGAGCAGTACTTC. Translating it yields CASSRDQWGNYEQYF.

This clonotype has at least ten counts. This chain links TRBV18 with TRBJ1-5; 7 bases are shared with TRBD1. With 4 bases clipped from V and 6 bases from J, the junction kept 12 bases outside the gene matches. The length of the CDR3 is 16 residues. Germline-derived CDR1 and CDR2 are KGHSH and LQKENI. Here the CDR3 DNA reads TGTGCCAGCTCACTGTTTGACAGGGAGATCGGTCAGCCCCAGCATTTT. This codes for CASSLFDREIGQPQHF.

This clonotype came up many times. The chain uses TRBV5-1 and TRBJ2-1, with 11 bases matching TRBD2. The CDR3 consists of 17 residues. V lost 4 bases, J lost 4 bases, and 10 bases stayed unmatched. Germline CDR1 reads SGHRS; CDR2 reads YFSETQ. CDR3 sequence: CASSRGLAGGRYNEQFF. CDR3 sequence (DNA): TGCGCCAGCAGCAGGGGCTTAGCGGGAGGGAGATACAATGAGCAGTTCTTC. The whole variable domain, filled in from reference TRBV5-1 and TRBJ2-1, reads KAGVTQTPRYLIKTRGQQVTLSCSPISGHRSVSWYQQTPGQGLQFLFEYFSETQRNKGNFPGRFSGRQFSNSRSEMNVSTLELGDSALYLCASSRGLAGGRYNEQFFGPGTRLTVL.

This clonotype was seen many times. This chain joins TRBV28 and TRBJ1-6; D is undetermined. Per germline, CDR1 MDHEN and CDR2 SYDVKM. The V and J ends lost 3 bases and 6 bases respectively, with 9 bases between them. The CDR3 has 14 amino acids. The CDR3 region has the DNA TGTGCCAGCAGTTTTGGGGTGGGTAATTCACCCCTCCACTTT. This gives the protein CASSFGVGNSPLHF.

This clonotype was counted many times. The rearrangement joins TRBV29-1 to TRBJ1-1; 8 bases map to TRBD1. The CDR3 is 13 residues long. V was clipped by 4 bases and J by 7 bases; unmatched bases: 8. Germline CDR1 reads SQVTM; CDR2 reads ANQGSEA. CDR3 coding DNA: TGCAGCGTTGGCCCTGACAGGGGCGGTGAAGCTTTCTTT. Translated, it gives CSVGPDRGGEAFF. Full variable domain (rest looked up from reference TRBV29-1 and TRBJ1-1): SAVISQKPSRDICQRGTSLTIQCQVDSQVTMMFWYRQQPGQSLTLIATANQGSEATYESGFVIDKFPISRPNLTFSTLTVSNMSPEDSSIYLCSVGPDRGGEAFFGQGTRLTVV.

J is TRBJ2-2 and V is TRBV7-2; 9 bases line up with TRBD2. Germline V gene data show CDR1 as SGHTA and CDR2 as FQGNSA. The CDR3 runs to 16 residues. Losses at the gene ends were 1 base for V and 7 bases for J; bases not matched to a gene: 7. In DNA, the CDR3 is TGTGCCAGCAGCTTAGAAGCGGGAGGTTCGAACGGGGAGCTGTTTTTT. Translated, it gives CASSLEAGGSNGELFF.

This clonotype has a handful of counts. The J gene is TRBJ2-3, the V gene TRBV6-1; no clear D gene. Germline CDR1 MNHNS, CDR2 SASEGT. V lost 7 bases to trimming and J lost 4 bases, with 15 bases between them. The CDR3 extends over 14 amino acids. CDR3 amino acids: CASKARGYADTQYF. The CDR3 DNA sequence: TGTGCCAGCAAAGCGAGAGGATACGCAGATACGCAGTATTTT.

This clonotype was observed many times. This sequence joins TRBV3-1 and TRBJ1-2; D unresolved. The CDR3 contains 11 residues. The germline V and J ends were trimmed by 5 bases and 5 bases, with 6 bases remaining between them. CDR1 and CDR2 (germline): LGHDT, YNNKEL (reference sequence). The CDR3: CASSSLYGYTF. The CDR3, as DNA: TGTGCCAGCAGCTCCCTATATGGCTACACCTTC.

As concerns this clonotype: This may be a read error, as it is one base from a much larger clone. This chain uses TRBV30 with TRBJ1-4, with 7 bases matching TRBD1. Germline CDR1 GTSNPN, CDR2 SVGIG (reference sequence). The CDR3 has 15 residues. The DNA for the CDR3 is TGTGCCTGGAGTGTACGACAGGGAGGAACGGAAAAACTGTCTTTT. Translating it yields CAWSVRQGGTEKLSF.